Listed below are T cell receptor beta chains from one sample, sequenced in a study of blood T cell repertoires in COVID-19. Produced via immunoSEQ multiplex PCR; TCRdb's table is partial and in-frame only. The data hold over 85,000 clones, with around 84% observed a single time. Sequencing used peripheral blood. Receptors originate from a man aged 55 to 70 with acute or convalescent COVID-19. The CDR3 runs from the conserved cysteine through the conserved F or W. The order of the fields is D gene, J gene, clone size, V gene, CDR3 protein, CDR3 DNA. The D gene is left open where the match is weak. Some rows have no size entry. The others give once, few or many, or a class for an expanded clone.

D: TRBD1
J: TRBJ1-4
size: NA
V: TRBV4-3
CDR3: CASSPHPTGRGEKLFF
DNA: TGCGCCAGCAGCCCCCATCCGACAGGGCGGGGCGAAAAACTGTTTTTT

D: NA
J: TRBJ1-5
size: NA
V: TRBV18
CDR3: CASSPESGNQPQHF
DNA: TGTGCCAGCTCACCAGAGAGTGGCAATCAGCCCCAGCATTTT

D: NA
J: TRBJ2-2
size: NA
V: TRBV7-9
CDR3: CASSLRLAGGGELFF
DNA: TGTGCCAGCAGCTTAAGACTGGCAGGAGGTGGGGAGCTGTTTTTT

D: TRBD1
J: TRBJ1-2
size: NA
V: TRBV9
CDR3: CASSAQGWYGYTF
DNA: TGTGCCAGCAGCGCACAGGGGTGGTATGGCTACACCTTC

D: NA
J: TRBJ1-2
size: NA
V: TRBV28
CDR3: CASSLGQGSYGYTF
DNA: TGTGCCAGCAGTTTAGGGCAGGGGAGCTATGGCTACACCTTC

D: TRBD1
J: TRBJ1-4
size: NA
V: TRBV6-5
CDR3: CASSYGDNRGEKLFF
DNA: TGTGCCAGCAGTTATGGCGATAACAGGGGTGAAAAACTGTTTTTT

D: NA
J: TRBJ2-1
size: NA
V: TRBV12-3/TRBV12-4
CDR3: CASSKTDLYEQFF
DNA: TGTGCCAGCAGCAAGACAGATCTATATGAGCAGTTCTTC

D: NA
J: TRBJ1-4
size: NA
V: TRBV6-5
CDR3: CASSFGVLTNEKLFF
DNA: TGTGCCAGCAGTTTCGGGGTTTTAACTAATGAAAAACTGTTTTTT

D: TRBD2
J: TRBJ2-1
size: NA
V: TRBV4-3
CDR3: CASSHASGRSNSNEQFF
DNA: TGCGCCAGCAGCCATGCTAGCGGGAGGTCCAATTCAAATGAGCAGTTCTTC

D: TRBD2
J: TRBJ2-3
size: NA
V: TRBV7-2
CDR3: CASSLGSLAGGDTQYF
DNA: TGTGCCAGCAGCTTAGGAAGCCTAGCGGGCGGGGATACGCAGTATTTT

D: NA
J: TRBJ1-1
size: few
V: TRBV3-1/TRBV3-2
CDR3: CASSLRDGSHPTEAFF
DNA: TGTGCCAGCAGCCTTAGAGATGGGAGTCATCCCACTGAAGCTTTCTTT

D: TRBD1
J: TRBJ2-7
size: few
V: TRBV7-2
CDR3: CASSPRTGGSYEQYF
DNA: TGTGCCAGCAGCCCCAGGACAGGGGGCTCCTACGAGCAGTACTTC

D: TRBD2
J: TRBJ2-3
size: NA
V: TRBV7-3
CDR3: CASSRIGLAGGVDTQYF
DNA: TGTGCCAGCAGCCGGATTGGACTAGCGGGGGGAGTAGATACGCAGTATTTT